Shown below are 18 T cell receptor beta chains from a single sample sequenced in a study of T cells in localized non-small cell lung cancer. This table comes from immunoSEQ multiplex PCR, and its TCRdb copy is limited to in-frame clones, with some not included. Found here are 25,000 to 30,000 clones, around nine tenths of them singletons; the top ten hold less than 3.5%. Source: peripheral blood, taken before any cancer treatment. The receptors originated from a woman between 18 and 50 years old with stage I lung adenocarcinoma.

The rearrangement uses TRBV30 and TRBJ2-7; TRBD1 might be the D (5 bases). V was cut by 5 bases and J by 3 bases, with 11 bases left in between. Germline CDR1 and CDR2: GTSNPN and SVGIG (reference sequence). The CDR3 is made up of 12 amino acids. This CDR3 reads CAWGAYSYEQYF. CDR3 DNA: TGTGCCTGGGGGGCTTATAGCTACGAGCAGTACTTC. Full variable domain (rest looked up from reference TRBV30 and TRBJ2-7): SQTIHQWPATLVQPVGSPLSLECTVEGTSNPNLYWYRQAAGRGLQLLFYSVGIGQISSEVPQNLSASRPQDRQFILSSKKLLLSDSGFYLCAWGAYSYEQYFGPGTRLTVT.

This clone is a singleton in its sample. The chain uses TRBV6-5 and TRBJ2-1; the D is unclear. This CDR3 comprises 14 residues. Per the germline V gene, CDR1 is MNHEY and CDR2 is SVGAGI. V was clipped by 8 bases and J by 10 bases, with 21 bases between them. CDR3 coding DNA: TGTGCCAGCGATCACACCCGGACGCCTCGGGAGCAGTTCTTC. This translates into CASDHTRTPREQFF.

The chain is built from TRBV4-2 and TRBJ2-3; D unclear. Looked up from germline, CDR1 is LGHNA and CDR2 is YNFKEQ. V dropped 0 bases and J dropped 4 bases, with 11 bases sitting between them. CDR3 length equals 15 residues. The CDR3 sequence is CASSQDDRNADTQYF. The CDR3 bases are TGTGCCAGCAGCCAAGACGATCGGAACGCAGATACGCAGTATTTT.

Here the CDR3 DNA reads TGTGCCAGCAGCTCCCTCGGGGGTGGGTCCCGGGAGGGCTACACCTTC. Its protein product is CASSSLGGGSREGYTF. V usage is TRBV7-2 and J usage is TRBJ1-2; possibly TRBD1 for D (5 bases). The germline V gene has CDR1 SGHTA and CDR2 FQGNSA. V lost 4 bases and J lost 8, with 23 bases in between. The length of the CDR3 is 16 residues. The variable domain in full, completed from reference TRBV7-2 and TRBJ1-2, reads GAGVSQSPSNKVTEKGKDVELRCDPISGHTALYWYRQSLGQGLEFLIYFQGNSAPDKSGLPSDRFSAERTGGSVSTLTIQRTQQEDSAVYLCASSSLGGGSREGYTFGSGTRLTVV.

The chain combines TRBV4-3 with TRBJ2-2; TRBD1 matches 8 bases. The germline gives CDR1 LGHNA, CDR2 YSLEER. The CDR3 sequence is 15 residues long. J lost 2 bases, V lost 6 bases, and 5 bases had no gene match. Written as DNA, the CDR3 is TGCGCCAGCAGATCGGACAGGGCCAACACCGGGGAGCTGTTTTTT. It translates to CASRSDRANTGELFF.

The chain is built from TRBV27 and TRBJ2-4; D gene uncertain. This CDR3 is 18 amino acids long. Trimming removed 8 bases at V and 0 bases at J, with 23 bases between. Germline V gives CDR1 MNHEY, CDR2 SMNVEV (reference sequence). This CDR3 reads CASPAHRKQIIAKNIQYF. The CDR3 region has the DNA TGTGCCAGCCCCGCCCACCGGAAACAGATTATAGCCAAAAACATTCAGTACTTC.

The gene calls are TRBV5-5 and TRBJ1-5; D possibly corresponds to TRBD1 (6 bases). There are 14 residues in the CDR3. Between the trimmed V and J ends, which lost 0 bases and 2 bases, there was a span of 6 bases. The germline CDR1 and CDR2 sequences are SGHKS and YYEKEE (reference sequence). CDR3 residues: CASSLDRGNQPQHF. In nucleotides, the CDR3 is TGTGCCAGCAGCTTGGACAGGGGCAATCAGCCCCAGCATTTT.

This chain joins TRBV30 and TRBJ2-7; D could derive from TRBD1 or TRBD2 (6 bases each). The germline CDR1 and CDR2 sequences are GTSNPN and SVGIG (reference sequence). Trimming pared 2 bases from V and 1 base from J, leaving 15 bases between. This CDR3 comprises 15 residues. CDR3 coding DNA: TGTGCCTGGAGTATTTGGGGGGCTTCTTCCTACGAGCAGTACTTC. It codes for CAWSIWGASSYEQYF.

This CDR3 is CASIGTPGNTIYF. CDR3 DNA: TGTGCCAGCATCGGGACACCGGGAAACACCATATATTTT. This chain links TRBV5-6 with TRBJ1-3; a weak D match, TRBD1 (6 bases). V was cut by 6 bases and J by 4 bases, with 11 bases left in between. From germline, CDR1 is SGHDT and CDR2 YYEEEE. CDR3 size: 13 residues.

The chain is built from TRBV29-1 and TRBJ2-5, with 8 bases aligning to TRBD1. With V trimmed by 4 bases and J by 3 bases, 7 bases remained unmatched. This CDR3 has 14 amino acids. CDR1 SQVTM and CDR2 ANQGSEA come from the germline V gene. For the CDR3, the DNA is TGCAGCGTTGCTTTGTTGACAGGGGAAGAGACCCAGTACTTC. Its protein is CSVALLTGEETQYF.

The V and J genes are TRBV10-1 and TRBJ1-2; D gene uncertain. The V end was cut by 3 bases, the J end by 5 bases, with 7 bases between. Per germline, CDR1 WNHNN and CDR2 SYGVQD (reference sequence). This CDR3 spans 12 amino acids. CDR3 amino acids: CASSDGEYGYTF. CDR3 DNA sequence: TGCGCCAGCAGTGATGGGGAATATGGCTACACCTTC.

The rearrangement links TRBV20-1 to TRBJ2-2; D is ambiguous. V was pared by 6 bases and J by 8 bases, with 10 bases between. The germline V gene has CDR1 DFQATT and CDR2 SNEGSKA (reference sequence). The CDR3 extends over 11 amino acids. The CDR3 region is CSASSSGELFF. CDR3 coding DNA: TGCAGTGCCTCTTCATCAGGGGAGCTGTTTTTT.

Worth noting for this clone: The junction departs from germline at one end; a sequencing error may be responsible. The rearrangement uses TRBV7-7 and TRBJ2-3, with 13 bases lining up with TRBD2. Per the germline V gene, CDR1 is SSHAT and CDR2 is FNYEAQ (reference sequence). The CDR3 length is 16 residues. This CDR3 is CASSPGLAGNTDTQYF. CDR3 nucleotides: TGTGCTAGCAGCCCGGGACTAGCGGGAAACACAGATACGCAGTATTTT.

J is TRBJ1-5 and V is TRBV6-1; no reliable D call. Per germline, CDR1 MNHNS and CDR2 SASEGT. The CDR3 totals 15 residues. Trimming removed 1 base at V and 6 bases at J, with 13 bases between. The CDR3 region has the DNA TGTGCCAGCAGTGAAGGAAATAGTGGTATTCAGCCCCAGCATTTT. This translates into CASSEGNSGIQPQHF.

The gene calls are TRBV28 and TRBJ2-7; 9 nucleotides agree with TRBD1. The CDR3 is 15 amino acids. Trimming removed 4 bases from V and 3 bases from J; junction bases left unmatched: 7. CDR1 and CDR2 (germline): MDHEN, SYDVKM. The CDR3 coding sequence is TGTGCCAGCAGTTCGTCCGGGACAGGGCACTACGAGCAGTACTTC. Its translation is CASSSSGTGHYEQYF. The whole variable domain, remainder taken from reference TRBV28 and TRBJ2-7, is DVKVTQSSRYLVKRTGEKVFLECVQDMDHENMFWYRQDPGLGLRLIYFSYDVKMKEKGDIPEGYSVSREKKERFSLILESASTNQTSMYLCASSSSGTGHYEQYFGPGTRLTVT.

The sample holds one count of this clone. The chain uses TRBV5-1 and TRBJ1-4; tentatively, D is TRBD1 (5 bases). With 0 bases removed from V and 0 bases from J, the gap between germline ends came to 9 bases. CDR1 and CDR2 from the germline V gene are SGHRS and YFSETQ. This CDR3 region has 16 residues. The CDR3 nucleotides read TGCGCCAGCAGCTTGGCCGCCAGGGCAACTAATGAAAAACTGTTTTTT. It codes for CASSLAARATNEKLFF. The full variable domain, its missing parts supplied by reference TRBV5-1 and TRBJ1-4, is KAGVTQTPRYLIKTRGQQVTLSCSPISGHRSVSWYQQTPGQGLQFLFEYFSETQRNKGNFPGRFSGRQFSNSRSEMNVSTLELGDSALYLCASSLAARATNEKLFFGSGTQLSVL.

V and J are TRBV6-5 and TRBJ2-4; D perhaps matches TRBD2 (6 bases). This CDR3 is built from 14 residues. Germline V gene data show CDR1 as MNHEY and CDR2 as SVGAGI. V lost 2 bases and J 9 bases, leaving 14 bases between the germline ends. The CDR3 nucleotides read TGTGCCAGCAGTTACGGGGGGACCGGGGGCATTCAGTACTTC. Its translation: CASSYGGTGGIQYF.

The J gene is TRBJ1-6, the V gene TRBV7-9; D may be TRBD1 (6 bases). With 2 bases removed from V and 10 bases from J, the gap between germline ends came to 12 bases. Germline assignment: CDR1 SEHNR and CDR2 FQNEAQ (reference sequence). The CDR3 loop spans 14 amino acids. CDR3 nucleotides: TGTGCCAGCAGCTTAAAGGGGGTGGGATCACCCCTCCACTTT. It codes for CASSLKGVGSPLHF. The variable domain in full, completed from reference TRBV7-9 and TRBJ1-6, reads DTGVSQNPRHKITKRGQNVTFRCDPISEHNRLYWYRQTLGQGPEFLTYFQNEAQLEKSRLLSDRFSAERPKGSFSTLEIQRTEQGDSAMYLCASSLKGVGSPLHFGNGTRLTVT.